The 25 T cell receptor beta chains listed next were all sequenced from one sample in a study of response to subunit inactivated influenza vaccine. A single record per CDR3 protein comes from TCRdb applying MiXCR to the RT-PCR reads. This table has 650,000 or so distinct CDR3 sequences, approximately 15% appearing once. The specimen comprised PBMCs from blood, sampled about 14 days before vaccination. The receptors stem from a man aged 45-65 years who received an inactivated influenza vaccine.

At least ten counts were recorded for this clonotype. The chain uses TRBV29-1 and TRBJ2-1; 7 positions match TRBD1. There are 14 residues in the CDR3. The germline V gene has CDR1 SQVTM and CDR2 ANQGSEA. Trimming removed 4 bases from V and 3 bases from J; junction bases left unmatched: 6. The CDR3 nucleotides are TGCAGCGTTGCGACAGGGATTCGCTACAATGAGCAGTTCTTC. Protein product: CSVATGIRYNEQFF.

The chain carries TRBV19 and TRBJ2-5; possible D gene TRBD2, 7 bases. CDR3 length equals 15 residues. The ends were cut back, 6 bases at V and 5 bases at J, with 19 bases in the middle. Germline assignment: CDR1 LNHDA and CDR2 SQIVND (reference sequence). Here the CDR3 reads CASSIAGAGLETQYF. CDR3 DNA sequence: TGTGCCAGTAGCATCGCGGGGGCTGGGTTGGAGACCCAGTACTTC.

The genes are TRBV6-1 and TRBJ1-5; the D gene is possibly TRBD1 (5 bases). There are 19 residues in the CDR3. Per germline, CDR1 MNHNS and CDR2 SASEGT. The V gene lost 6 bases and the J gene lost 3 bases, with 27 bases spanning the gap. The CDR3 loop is CASSHGTTYGEVNNQPQHF. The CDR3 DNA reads TGTGCCAGCAGCCACGGGACGACTTACGGGGAGGTGAACAATCAGCCCCAGCATTTT.

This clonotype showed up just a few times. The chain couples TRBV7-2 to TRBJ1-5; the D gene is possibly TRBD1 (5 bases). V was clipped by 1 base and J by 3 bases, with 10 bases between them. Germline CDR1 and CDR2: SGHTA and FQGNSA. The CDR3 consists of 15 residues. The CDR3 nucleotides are TGTGCCAGCAGCTTAGTGTGGGGGAACAATCAGCCCCAGCATTTT. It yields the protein CASSLVWGNNQPQHF.

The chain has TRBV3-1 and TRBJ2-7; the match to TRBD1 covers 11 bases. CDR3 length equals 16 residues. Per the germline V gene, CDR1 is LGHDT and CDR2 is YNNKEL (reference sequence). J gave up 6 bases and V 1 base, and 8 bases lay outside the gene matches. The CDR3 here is CASSQVLGQGVSEQYF. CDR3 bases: TGTGCCAGCAGCCAAGTGTTGGGACAGGGGGTGTCCGAGCAGTACTTC.

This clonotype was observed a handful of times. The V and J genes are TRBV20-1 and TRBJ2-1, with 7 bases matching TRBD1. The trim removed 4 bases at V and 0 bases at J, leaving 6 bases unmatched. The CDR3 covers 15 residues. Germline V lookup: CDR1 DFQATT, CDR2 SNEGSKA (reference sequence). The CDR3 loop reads CSAKTGAPSYNEQFF. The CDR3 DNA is TGCAGTGCTAAAACAGGGGCCCCCTCCTACAATGAGCAGTTCTTC.

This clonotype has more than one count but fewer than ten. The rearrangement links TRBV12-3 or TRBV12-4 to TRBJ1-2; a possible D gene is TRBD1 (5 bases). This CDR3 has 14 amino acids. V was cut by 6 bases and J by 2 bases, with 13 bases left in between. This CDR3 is CASRGQGYNYGYTF. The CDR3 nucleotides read TGTGCCAGCAGAGGACAAGGGTACAACTATGGCTACACCTTC.

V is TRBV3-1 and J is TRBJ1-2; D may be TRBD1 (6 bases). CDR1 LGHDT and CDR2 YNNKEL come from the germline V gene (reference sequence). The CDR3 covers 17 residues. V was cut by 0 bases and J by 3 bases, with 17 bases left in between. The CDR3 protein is CASSQDHADSEHYGYTF. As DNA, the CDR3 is TGTGCCAGCAGCCAAGATCATGCGGACAGCGAACACTATGGCTACACCTTC.

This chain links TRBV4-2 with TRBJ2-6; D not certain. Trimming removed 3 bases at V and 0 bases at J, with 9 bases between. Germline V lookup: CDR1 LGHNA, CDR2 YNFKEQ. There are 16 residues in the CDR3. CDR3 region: CASSQSWSSGANVLTF. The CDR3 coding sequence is TGTGCCAGCAGCCAGTCCTGGAGCTCTGGGGCCAACGTCCTGACTTTC.

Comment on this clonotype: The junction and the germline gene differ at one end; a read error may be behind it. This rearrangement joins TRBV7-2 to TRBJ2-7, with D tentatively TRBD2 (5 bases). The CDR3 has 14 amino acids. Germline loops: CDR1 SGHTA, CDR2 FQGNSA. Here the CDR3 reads CAGSPIAPTYEQYF. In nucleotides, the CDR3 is TGTGCCGGCAGTCCTATAGCGCCTACCTACGAGCAGTACTTC.

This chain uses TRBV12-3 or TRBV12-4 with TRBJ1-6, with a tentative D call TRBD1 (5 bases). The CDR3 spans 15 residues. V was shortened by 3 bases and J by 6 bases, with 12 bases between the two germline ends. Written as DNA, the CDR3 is TGTGCCAGCAGTTTTGGTCGCAGGGTTAATTCACCCCTCCACTTT. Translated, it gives CASSFGRRVNSPLHF.

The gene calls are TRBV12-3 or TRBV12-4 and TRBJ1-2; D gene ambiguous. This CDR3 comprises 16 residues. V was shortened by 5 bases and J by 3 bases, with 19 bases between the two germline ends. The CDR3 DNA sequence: TGTGCCAGCAGTCTCACATCTCCGGGTGGAGACTATGGCTACACCTTC. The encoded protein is CASSLTSPGGDYGYTF.

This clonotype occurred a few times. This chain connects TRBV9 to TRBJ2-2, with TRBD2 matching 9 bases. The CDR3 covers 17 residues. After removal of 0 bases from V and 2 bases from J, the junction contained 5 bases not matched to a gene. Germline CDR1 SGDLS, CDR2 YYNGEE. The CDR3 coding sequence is TGTGCCAGCAGCGTAGCGCTAGCGGGGAGTAACACCGGGGAGCTGTTTTTT. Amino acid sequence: CASSVALAGSNTGELFF.

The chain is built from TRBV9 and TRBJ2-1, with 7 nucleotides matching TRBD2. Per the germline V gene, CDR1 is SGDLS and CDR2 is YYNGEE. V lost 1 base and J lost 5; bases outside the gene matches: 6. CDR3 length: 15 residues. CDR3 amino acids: CASSVRAGENNEQFF. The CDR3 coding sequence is TGTGCCAGCAGCGTACGGGCGGGAGAAAACAATGAGCAGTTCTTC.

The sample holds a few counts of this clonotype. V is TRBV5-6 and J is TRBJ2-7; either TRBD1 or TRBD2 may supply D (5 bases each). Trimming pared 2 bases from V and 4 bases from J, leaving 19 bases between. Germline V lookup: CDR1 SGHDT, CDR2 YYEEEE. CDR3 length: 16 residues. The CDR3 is CASSLRGTALLYEQYF. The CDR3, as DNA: TGTGCCAGCAGCTTAAGAGGGACCGCCCTTTTATACGAGCAGTACTTC.

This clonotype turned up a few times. The CDR3 region has the DNA TGTGCCTGGAGTCCACAGGGCTTGGATACGCAGTATTTT. Translation: CAWSPQGLDTQYF. This sequence joins TRBV30 and TRBJ2-3, with D tentatively TRBD1 (6 bases). Germline CDR1 is GTSNPN and CDR2 is SVGIG (reference sequence). With 2 bases removed from V and 6 bases from J, the gap between germline ends came to 12 bases. CDR3 length: 13 amino acids.

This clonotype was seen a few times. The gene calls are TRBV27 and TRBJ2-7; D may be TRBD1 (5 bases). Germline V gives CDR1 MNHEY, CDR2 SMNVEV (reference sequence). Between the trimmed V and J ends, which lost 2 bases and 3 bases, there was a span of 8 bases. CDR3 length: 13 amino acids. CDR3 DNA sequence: TGTGCCAGCAGTTTAACCAGGGACTACGAGCAGTACTTC. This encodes CASSLTRDYEQYF.

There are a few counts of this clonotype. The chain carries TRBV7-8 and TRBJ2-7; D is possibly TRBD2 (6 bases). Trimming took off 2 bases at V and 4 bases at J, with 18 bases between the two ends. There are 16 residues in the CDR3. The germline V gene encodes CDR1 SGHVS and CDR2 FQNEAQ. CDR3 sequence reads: CASSLRLGGRRYEQYF. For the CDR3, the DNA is TGTGCCAGCAGCTTACGGTTGGGGGGAAGAAGATACGAGCAGTACTTC.

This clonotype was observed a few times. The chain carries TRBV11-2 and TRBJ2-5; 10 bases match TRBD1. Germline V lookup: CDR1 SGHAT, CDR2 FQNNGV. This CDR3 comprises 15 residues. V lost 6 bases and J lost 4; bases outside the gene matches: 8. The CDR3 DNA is TGTGCCAGCAGATCCGGGACAGGGGTCGGAGAGACCCAGTACTTC. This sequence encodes CASRSGTGVGETQYF.

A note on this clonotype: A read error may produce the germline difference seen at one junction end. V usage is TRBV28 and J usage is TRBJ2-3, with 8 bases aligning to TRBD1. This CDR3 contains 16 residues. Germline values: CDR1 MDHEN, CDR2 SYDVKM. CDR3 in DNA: TGTGCCAGCAGTCCGAGGACAGGGAAATTCACAGATAAGCAGTATTTT. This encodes CASSPRTGKFTDKQYF.

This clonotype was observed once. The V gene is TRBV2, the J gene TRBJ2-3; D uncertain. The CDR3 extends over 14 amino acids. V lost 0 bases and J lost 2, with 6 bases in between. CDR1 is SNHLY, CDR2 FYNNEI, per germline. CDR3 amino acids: CASSEAEYTDTQYF. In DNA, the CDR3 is TGTGCCAGCAGTGAAGCGGAATACACAGATACGCAGTATTTT.

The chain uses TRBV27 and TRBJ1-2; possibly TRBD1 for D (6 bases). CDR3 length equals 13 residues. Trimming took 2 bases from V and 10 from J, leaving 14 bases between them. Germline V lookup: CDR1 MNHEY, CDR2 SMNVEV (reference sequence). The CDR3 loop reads CASSLMGARDYTF. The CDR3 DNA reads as TGTGCCAGCAGTTTAATGGGGGCTAGGGACTACACCTTC.

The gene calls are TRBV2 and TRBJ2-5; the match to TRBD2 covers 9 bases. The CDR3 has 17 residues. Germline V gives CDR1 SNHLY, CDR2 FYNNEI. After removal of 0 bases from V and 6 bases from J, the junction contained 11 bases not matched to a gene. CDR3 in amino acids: CASSEARVSGSPQTQYF. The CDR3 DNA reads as TGTGCCAGCAGTGAAGCGCGGGTTAGCGGGAGTCCCCAGACCCAGTACTTC.

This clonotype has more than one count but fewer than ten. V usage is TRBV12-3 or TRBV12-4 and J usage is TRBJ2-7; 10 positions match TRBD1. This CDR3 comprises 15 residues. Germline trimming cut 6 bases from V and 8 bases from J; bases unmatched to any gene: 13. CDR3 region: CASSLSSGTGAKQYF. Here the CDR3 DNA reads TGTGCCAGCAGCCTCTCATCCGGGACAGGGGCCAAGCAGTACTTC.

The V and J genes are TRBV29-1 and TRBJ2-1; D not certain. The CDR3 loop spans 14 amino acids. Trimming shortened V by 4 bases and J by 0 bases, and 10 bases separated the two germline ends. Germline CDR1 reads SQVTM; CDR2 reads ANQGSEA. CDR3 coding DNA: TGCAGCGTTGTTTGGGGAACCTCCTACAATGAGCAGTTCTTC. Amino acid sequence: CSVVWGTSYNEQFF.